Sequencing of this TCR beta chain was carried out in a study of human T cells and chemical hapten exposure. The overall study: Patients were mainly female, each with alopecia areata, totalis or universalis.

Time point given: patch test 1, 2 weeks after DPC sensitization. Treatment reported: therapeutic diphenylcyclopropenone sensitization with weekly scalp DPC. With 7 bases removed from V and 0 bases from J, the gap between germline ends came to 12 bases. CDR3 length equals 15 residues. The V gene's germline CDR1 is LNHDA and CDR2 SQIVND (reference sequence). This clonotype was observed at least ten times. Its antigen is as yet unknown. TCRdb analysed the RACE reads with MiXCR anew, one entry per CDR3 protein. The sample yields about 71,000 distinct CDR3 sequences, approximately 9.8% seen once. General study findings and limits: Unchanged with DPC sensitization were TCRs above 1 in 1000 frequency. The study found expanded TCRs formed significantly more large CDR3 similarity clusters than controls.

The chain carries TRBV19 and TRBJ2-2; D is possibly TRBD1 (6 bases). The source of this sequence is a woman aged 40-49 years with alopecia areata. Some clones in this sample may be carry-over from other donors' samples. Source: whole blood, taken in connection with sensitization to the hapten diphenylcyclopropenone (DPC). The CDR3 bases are TGTGCCAGTAAGGGAGAGGGGGCGAACACCGGGGAGCTGTTTTTT. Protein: CASKGEGANTGELFF.